The source of this T cell receptor beta chain is a study of tumor-infiltrating lymphocytes in primary liver carcinoma (dated by TCRdb to about 2017). With respect to the entire study: Of the five patients, three men and two women aged 30 to 69 years, four had hepatocellular carcinoma and one had combined HCC and intrahepatic cholangiocarcinoma. The five patients had tumors staged T1-T3 N0M0, with maximum diameters ranging from roughly 4.2 to 11 cm. Each sample produced about 3.5 to 7.13 million productive TCRbeta reads, and read depth showed no significant difference between tissue types. TCRbeta repertoire sequencing, expression microarrays and whole-exome sequencing were combined in the study across five regions of each liver tumor, with adjacent normal tissue and blood also included. TCRbeta repertoire sequencing covered 35 specimens from 5 patients: 25 or so tumor regions, 5 adjacent noncancerous liver tissues and 5 peripheral blood samples. Agilent mRNA microarray profiling was performed on the 25 tumor region samples to relate TCRbeta repertoire diversity to the local molecular phenotype. High reproducibility was observed for the technical replicate repertoires, with mean shared-clone rates near 0.89 and correlation coefficients above 0.95.

Without any cell sorting, total RNA and DNA were extracted together from around 20-30 mg of bulk tissue using the AllPrep DNA/RNA mini kit. Between November 2015 and 2016, a few patients in China with histopathologically diagnosed primary liver carcinoma had surgical resection. Chronic HBV infection was present in the patients, and the patients were treatment-naive at sampling. Five spatially separated regions were sampled per tumor: superior, inferior, left-lateral and right-lateral poles, plus the tumor centre. According to histology, viable tumor cells made up more than 90% of every tumor sample. Fresh tumor and adjacent tissue pieces were bisected, with one half stored in RNAlater at -80 degrees C and the other half sent for histology. CDR3 length: 15 amino acids, cysteine to phenylalanine. Solely the CDR3 DNA is kept, with 45 bases framed from the first base. Here V drops 6 bases and J drops 4 bases, and the junction holds 10 bases not matched to any gene. CDR1 and CDR2, looked up from the germline V gene, are SGHDT and YYEEEE.

General study outcomes and caveats: Repertoire overlap was higher between tumor regions (mean roughly 35%) than tumor-adjacent (17%) or tumor-blood (14%) pairs, consistent with antigen-driven expansion. With just five or six patients in the study, the authors point out that the findings should be validated in a larger study. Because sequencing covered only the TCR beta chain and unpaired alpha chains were not captured, true repertoire diversity is likely underestimated. The top 250 clones made up a significantly larger repertoire fraction in tumors than in blood (p = 0.039). Comparison of CD4+ and CD8+ T cell repertoires was precluded by the use of bulk unsorted samples. Just about 7.5-24% of top clones turned up in all five regions of a tumor, which suggests spatial heterogeneity among tumor-infiltrating T cells.

This clonotype was counted at least ten times. No cognate antigen has been identified for it. The record has no base qualities; no much larger clone is one base away. Using a constant-region primer and ProtoScript II reverse transcriptase, TCRbeta-specific cDNA was reverse-transcribed from approximately 0.55 ug total RNA. The TCRbeta libraries were prepared through three rounds of nested multiplex PCR following a slightly modified ARM-PCR procedure. Each of the first two PCR rounds ran for approximately 9 cycles using multiplex TRBV1-TRBV30 forward primers together with a Cbeta reverse primer. Sample barcodes and Illumina adapters were added in a final 25-cycle PCR using Deep VentR polymerase. Before sequencing, amplicons between 200 and 500 bp were purified from gel using a QIAquick gel extraction kit. An Illumina HiSeq 2500 was used to sequence the TCRbeta amplicons, generating 250-bp paired-end reads. Per the original workflow: To recover full CDR3 sequences, reads were quality-trimmed using Trimmomatic v0.33 and paired reads were then merged using FLASH v1.2.11. V, D and J germline segments were assigned to the rearranged TCRbeta sequences by MiGEC v1.2.1b. Clonotype statistics and Shannon-Wiener diversity indices were computed with VDJtools v1.0.0. Except for diversity analysis, only the 250 most abundant clonotypes of each sample were used in subsequent analyses to reduce sampling bias. TCRdb reworked the public reads: Q25 trimming with fastp, MiXCR clone assembly, productive beta chains retained. Identical CDR3 protein sequences are pooled into one entry, listed with their most common genes and DNA. What appears here as the V and J calls and clone size reflects TCRdb's work, not the paper's. The sample table lists around 54,000 distinct CDR3 sequences, about 68% of them with a count of one. Around 23% of the sample comes from the top ten.

What was sequenced was liver tumor tissue from sampling region 2. Interpreted using the paper, the cell subset or site label stands for: tumor region T2, inferior pole. The rearranged chain carries TRBV5-6 and TRBJ2-1, with 7 bases matching TRBD2. The sequence was collected from a man in his forties or fifties with primary liver carcinoma and hepatitis B virus infection. The CDR3 protein is CASTSRAGEYNEQFF. The DNA reads TGTGCCAGCACCTCGAGGGCGGGGGAGTACAATGAGCAGTTCTTC. Where the CDR3 stops, the reference TRBV5-6 and TRBJ2-1 genes take over; the full variable domain is DAGVTQSPTHLIKTRGQQVTLRCSPKSGHDTVSWYQQALGQGPQFIFQYYEEEERQRGNFPDRFSGHQFPNYSSELNVNALLLGDSALYLCASTSRAGEYNEQFFGPGTRLTVL.